This TCR beta chain is drawn from a study of blood T cell repertoires in COVID-19. Looking at the study overall: Acute-phase and convalescent COVID-19 samples originated in the United States, Italy and Spain. PBMCs, B-cell-depleted T cells, or T cells provided the cDNA or gDNA that made up the material.

Per the original methods: Amplifying reference gene primers gave estimates of nucleated cell counts. Generated by immunoSEQ multiplex PCR, the TCRdb table keeps only in-frame clones and is missing some. The V and J calls and the clone size are those of that table, but D and trimming were determined from the DNA. The profile covers 150,000 to 200,000 clones, with roughly 85% appearing a single time and approximately 27% taken by the ten largest. The receptor's source is a woman between 65 and 79 years old with acute or convalescent COVID-19. The sample consisted of peripheral blood.

CDR3 loop: CASSQDRDYGYTF. DNA for the CDR3: TGTGCCAGCAGCCAAGACAGGGACTATGGCTACACCTTC. The rearrangement joins TRBV4-2 to TRBJ1-2, with a possible D match to TRBD1 (5 bases). Trimming took off 0 bases at V and 3 bases at J, with 5 bases between the two ends. CDR1 is LGHNA and CDR2 is YNFKEQ in the germline V gene. This CDR3 is 13 amino acids long.